A single sample gave rise to the 6 T cell receptor beta chains below, sequenced in a study of cytomegalovirus exposure and HLA in healthy donors. TCRdb's copy holds only in-frame clones and misses some; the assay was immunoSEQ multiplex PCR. Among about 220,000 clones, 88% were seen once, and the ten largest hold roughly 2.8%. The material sequenced was PBMCs. These receptors came from a woman in her late teens or twenties in good health and CMV-seronegative.

This chain joins TRBV28 and TRBJ2-7; 7 bases match TRBD1. CDR3 length: 16 amino acids. Germline V lookup: CDR1 MDHEN, CDR2 SYDVKM. V was pared by 6 bases and J by 2 bases, with 13 bases of the junction left unmatched. The DNA for the CDR3 is TGTGCCAGCAGATGGGACATCGCAGGGGGTGCCTACGAGCAGTACTTC. Translation: CASRWDIAGGAYEQYF.

J is TRBJ2-1 and V is TRBV27; D gene ambiguous. V was trimmed by 3 bases and J by 2 bases, leaving 14 bases between them. Germline-derived CDR1 and CDR2 are MNHEY and SMNVEV (reference sequence). CDR3 length: 16 residues. CDR3: CASSLYSLPTYNEQFF. CDR3 nucleotide sequence: TGTGCCAGCAGTTTGTATAGCTTGCCCACCTACAATGAGCAGTTCTTC.

CDR3 loop: CATSSRQVTYNEQFF. For the CDR3, the DNA is TGTGCCACCAGCAGTAGACAGGTGACCTACAATGAGCAGTTCTTC. The chain employs TRBV15 and TRBJ2-1; D perhaps matches TRBD1 (6 bases). The CDR3 runs to 15 residues. The V gene's germline CDR1 is LNHNV and CDR2 YYDKDF (reference sequence). Between the trimmed V and J ends, which lost 3 bases and 2 bases, there was a span of 11 bases.

CDR3 region: CASSLGTGNQPQHF. The CDR3 nucleotides are TGTGCCAGCAGCCTTGGGACAGGGAACCAGCCCCAGCATTTT. The V and J genes are TRBV5-6 and TRBJ1-5, with TRBD1 matching 9 bases. The V and J ends lost 4 bases and 7 bases, in that order; junction bases with no gene match: 6. CDR3 size: 14 residues. Germline loops: CDR1 SGHDT, CDR2 YYEEEE.

This chain connects TRBV28 to TRBJ1-5; D gene uncertain. The CDR3 consists of 15 residues. Germline CDR1 is MDHEN and CDR2 is SYDVKM. Trimming left V 3 bases short and J 7 bases short, with 16 bases between. CDR3 amino acids: CASSFAYGGNQPQHF. CDR3 nucleotides: TGTGCCAGCAGTTTCGCATATGGAGGGAACCAGCCCCAGCATTTT.

The sample holds one count of this clone. The V and J genes are TRBV9 and TRBJ2-1; 7 nucleotides match TRBD2. The V gene end was trimmed by 0 bases and the J gene end by 1 base; junction bases not matched to a gene: 7. The CDR3 consists of 17 residues. Germline V gene sequence: CDR1 SGDLS, CDR2 YYNGEE. CDR3 loop: CASSVGGAGDSYNEQFF. Here the CDR3 DNA reads TGTGCCAGCAGCGTAGGAGGGGCGGGGGATTCCTACAATGAGCAGTTCTTC.